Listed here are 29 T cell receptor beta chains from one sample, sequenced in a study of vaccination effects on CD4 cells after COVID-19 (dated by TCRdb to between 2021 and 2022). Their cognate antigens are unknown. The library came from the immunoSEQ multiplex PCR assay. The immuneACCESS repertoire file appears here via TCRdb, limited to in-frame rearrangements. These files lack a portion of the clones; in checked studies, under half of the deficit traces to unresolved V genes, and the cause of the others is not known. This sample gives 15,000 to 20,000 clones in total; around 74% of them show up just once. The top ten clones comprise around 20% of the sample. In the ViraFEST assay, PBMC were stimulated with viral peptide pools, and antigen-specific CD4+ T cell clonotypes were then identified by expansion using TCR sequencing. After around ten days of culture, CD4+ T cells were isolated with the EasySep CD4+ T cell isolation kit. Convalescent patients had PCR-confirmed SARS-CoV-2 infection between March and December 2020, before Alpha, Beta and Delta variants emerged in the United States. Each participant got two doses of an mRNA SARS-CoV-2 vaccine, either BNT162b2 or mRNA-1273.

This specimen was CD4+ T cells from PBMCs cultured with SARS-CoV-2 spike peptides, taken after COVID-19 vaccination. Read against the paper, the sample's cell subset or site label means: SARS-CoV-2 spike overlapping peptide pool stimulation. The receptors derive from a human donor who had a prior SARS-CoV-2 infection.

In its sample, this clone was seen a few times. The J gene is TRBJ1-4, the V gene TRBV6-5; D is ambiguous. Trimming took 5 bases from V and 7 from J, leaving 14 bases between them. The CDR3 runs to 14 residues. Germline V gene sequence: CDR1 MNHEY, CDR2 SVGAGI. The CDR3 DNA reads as TGTGCCAGCAGTACCGTCCCCCTGGTTGAAAAACTGTTTTTT. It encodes CASSTVPLVEKLFF.

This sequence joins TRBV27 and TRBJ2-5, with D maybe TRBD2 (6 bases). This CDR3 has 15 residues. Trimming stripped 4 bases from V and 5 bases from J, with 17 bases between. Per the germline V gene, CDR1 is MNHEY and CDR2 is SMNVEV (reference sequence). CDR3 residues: CASSSITSPQETQYF. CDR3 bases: TGTGCCAGCAGTTCAATTACTAGCCCGCAGGAGACCCAGTACTTC.

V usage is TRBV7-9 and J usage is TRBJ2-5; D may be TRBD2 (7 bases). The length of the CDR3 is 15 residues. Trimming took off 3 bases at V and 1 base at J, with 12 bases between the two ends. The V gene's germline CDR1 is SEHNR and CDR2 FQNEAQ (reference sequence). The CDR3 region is CASSLGRGTQETQYF. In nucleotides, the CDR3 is TGTGCCAGCAGCTTGGGGAGGGGGACCCAAGAGACCCAGTACTTC.

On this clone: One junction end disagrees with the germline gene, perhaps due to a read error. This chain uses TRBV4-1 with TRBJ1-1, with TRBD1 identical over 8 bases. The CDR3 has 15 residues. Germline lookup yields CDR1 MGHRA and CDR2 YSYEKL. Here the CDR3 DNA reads TGCGCCAGCAGCCGATCCGAGACAGGGGTGATTGAAGTTTTCTTT. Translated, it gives CASSRSETGVIEVFF.

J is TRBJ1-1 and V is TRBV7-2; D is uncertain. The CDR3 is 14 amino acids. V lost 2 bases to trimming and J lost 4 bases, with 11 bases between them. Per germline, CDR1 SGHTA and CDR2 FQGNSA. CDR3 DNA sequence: TGTGCCAGCAGCTTACGGGGTGGCGGCACTGAAGCTTTCTTT. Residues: CASSLRGGGTEAFF.

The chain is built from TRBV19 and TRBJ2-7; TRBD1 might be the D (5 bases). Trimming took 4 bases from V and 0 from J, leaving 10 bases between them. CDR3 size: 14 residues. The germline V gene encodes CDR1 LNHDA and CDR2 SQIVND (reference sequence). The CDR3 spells CASSNQGDSYEQYF. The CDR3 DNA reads TGTGCCAGTAGTAATCAAGGGGACTCCTACGAGCAGTACTTC.

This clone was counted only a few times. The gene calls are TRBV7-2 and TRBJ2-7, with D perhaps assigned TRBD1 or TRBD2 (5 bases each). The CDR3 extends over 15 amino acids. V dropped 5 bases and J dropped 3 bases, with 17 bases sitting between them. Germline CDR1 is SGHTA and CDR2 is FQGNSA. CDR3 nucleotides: TGTGCCAGCAGCCAAGCCTACGGGACCTTCTACGAGCAGTACTTC. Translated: CASSQAYGTFYEQYF.

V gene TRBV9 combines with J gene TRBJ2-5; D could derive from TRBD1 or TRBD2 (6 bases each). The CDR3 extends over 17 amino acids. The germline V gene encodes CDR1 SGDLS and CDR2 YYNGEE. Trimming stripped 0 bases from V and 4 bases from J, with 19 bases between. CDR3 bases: TGTGCCAGCAGCGTAGATGGTACTAGAGGGGGAGGAGAGACCCAGTACTTC. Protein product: CASSVDGTRGGGETQYF.

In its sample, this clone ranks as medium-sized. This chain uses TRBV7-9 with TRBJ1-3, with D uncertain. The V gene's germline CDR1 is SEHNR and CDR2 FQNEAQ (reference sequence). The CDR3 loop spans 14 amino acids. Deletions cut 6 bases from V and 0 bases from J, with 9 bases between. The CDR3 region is CASSHRDSGNTIYF. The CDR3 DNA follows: TGTGCCAGCAGTCACAGAGACTCTGGAAACACCATATATTTT. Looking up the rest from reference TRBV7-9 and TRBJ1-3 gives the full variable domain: DTGVSQNPRHKITKRGQNVTFRCDPISEHNRLYWYRQTLGQGPEFLTYFQNEAQLEKSRLLSDRFSAERPKGSFSTLEIQRTEQGDSAMYLCASSHRDSGNTIYFGEGSWLTVV.

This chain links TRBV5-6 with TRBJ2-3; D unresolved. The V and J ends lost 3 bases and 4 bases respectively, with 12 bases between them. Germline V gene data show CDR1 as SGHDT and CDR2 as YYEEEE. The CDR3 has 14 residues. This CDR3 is CASSSRQAADTQYF. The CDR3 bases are TGTGCCAGCAGCTCCCGGCAGGCAGCAGATACGCAGTATTTT. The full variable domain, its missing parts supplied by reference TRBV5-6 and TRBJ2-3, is DAGVTQSPTHLIKTRGQQVTLRCSPKSGHDTVSWYQQALGQGPQFIFQYYEEEERQRGNFPDRFSGHQFPNYSSELNVNALLLGDSALYLCASSSRQAADTQYFGPGTRLTVL.

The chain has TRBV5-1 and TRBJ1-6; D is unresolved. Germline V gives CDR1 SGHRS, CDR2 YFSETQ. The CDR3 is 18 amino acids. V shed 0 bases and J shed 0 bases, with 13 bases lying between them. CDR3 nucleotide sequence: TGCGCCAGCAGCTTGGGACCGACGTTCCTCTCCTATAATTCACCCCTCCACTTT. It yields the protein CASSLGPTFLSYNSPLHF.

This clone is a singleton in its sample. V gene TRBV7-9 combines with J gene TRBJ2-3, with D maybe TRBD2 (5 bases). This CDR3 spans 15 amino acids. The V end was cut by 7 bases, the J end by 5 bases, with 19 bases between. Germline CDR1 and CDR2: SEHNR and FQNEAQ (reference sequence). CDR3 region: CASKRTRQEKDTQYF. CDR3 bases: TGTGCCAGCAAAAGGACTCGGCAGGAAAAAGATACGCAGTATTTT.

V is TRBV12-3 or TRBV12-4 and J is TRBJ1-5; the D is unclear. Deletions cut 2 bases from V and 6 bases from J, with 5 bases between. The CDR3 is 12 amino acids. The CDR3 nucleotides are TGTGCCAGCAGTTTAAATGCTCAGCCCCAGCATTTT. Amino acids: CASSLNAQPQHF.

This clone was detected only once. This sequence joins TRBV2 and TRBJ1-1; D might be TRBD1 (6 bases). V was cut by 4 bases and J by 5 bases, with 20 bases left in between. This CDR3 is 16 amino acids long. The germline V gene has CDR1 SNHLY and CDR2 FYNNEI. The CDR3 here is CASSAEQGFLGTEAFF. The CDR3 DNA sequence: TGTGCCAGCAGTGCAGAGCAGGGGTTCCTAGGGACTGAAGCTTTCTTT.

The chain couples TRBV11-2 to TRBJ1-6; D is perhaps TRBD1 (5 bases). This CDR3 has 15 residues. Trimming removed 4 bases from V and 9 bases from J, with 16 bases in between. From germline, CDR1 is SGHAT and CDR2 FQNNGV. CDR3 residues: CASSSSGTRGSPLHF. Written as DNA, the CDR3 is TGTGCCAGCAGCTCCTCCGGGACTCGGGGTTCACCCCTCCACTTT.

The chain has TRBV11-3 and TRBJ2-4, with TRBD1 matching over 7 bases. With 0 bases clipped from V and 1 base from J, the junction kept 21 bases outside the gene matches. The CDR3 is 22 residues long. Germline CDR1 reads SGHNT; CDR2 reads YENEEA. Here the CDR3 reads CASSLDWTGRLGGKGAKNIQYF. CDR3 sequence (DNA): TGTGCCAGCAGCTTAGACTGGACGGGGCGGTTAGGGGGCAAAGGGGCCAAAAACATTCAGTACTTC.

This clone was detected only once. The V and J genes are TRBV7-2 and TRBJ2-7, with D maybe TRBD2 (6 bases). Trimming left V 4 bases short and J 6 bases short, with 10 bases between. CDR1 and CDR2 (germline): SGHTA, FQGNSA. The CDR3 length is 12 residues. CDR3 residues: CASSWAGREQYF. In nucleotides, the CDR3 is TGTGCCAGCAGCTGGGCGGGGCGCGAGCAGTACTTC.

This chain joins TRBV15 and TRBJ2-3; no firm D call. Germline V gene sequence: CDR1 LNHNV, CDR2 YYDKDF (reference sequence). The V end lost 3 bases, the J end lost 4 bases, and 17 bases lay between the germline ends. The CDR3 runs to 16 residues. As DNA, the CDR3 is TGTGCCACCAGCAGCCAGGACGTTAGACTCGCAGATACGCAGTATTTT. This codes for CATSSQDVRLADTQYF.

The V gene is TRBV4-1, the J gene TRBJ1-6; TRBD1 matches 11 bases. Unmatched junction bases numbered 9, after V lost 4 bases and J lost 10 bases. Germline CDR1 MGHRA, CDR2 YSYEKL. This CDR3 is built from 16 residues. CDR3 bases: TGCGCCAGCAGCCGAGGACAGGGGGCCGAGAGCTCACCCCTCCACTTT. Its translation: CASSRGQGAESSPLHF.

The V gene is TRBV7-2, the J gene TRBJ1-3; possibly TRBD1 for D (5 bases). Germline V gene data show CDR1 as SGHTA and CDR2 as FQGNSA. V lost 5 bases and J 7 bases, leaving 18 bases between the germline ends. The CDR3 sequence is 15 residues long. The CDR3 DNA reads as TGTGCCAGCAGCCGGGGGGGGGTAGGGTCGAACACCATATATTTT. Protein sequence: CASSRGGVGSNTIYF.

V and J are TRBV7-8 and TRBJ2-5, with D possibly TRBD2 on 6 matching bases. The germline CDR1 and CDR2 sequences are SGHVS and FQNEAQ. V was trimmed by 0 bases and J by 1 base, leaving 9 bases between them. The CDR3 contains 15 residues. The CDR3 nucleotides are TGTGCCAGCAGCTTAGCGGGGGACTCCCAAGAGACCCAGTACTTC. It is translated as CASSLAGDSQETQYF.

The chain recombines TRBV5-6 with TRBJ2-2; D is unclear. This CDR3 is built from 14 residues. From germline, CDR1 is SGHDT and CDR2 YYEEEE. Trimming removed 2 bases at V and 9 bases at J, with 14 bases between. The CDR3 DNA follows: TGTGCCAGCAGCTTTGACCGAGTTGCCCGGGAGCTGTTTTTT. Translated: CASSFDRVARELFF.

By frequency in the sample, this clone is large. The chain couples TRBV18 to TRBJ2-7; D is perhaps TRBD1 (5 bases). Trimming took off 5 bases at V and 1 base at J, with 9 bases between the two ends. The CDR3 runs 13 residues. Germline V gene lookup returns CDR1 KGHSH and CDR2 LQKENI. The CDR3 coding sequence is TGTGCCAGCTCAGGCCAGGGTTCCTACGAGCAGTACTTC. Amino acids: CASSGQGSYEQYF.

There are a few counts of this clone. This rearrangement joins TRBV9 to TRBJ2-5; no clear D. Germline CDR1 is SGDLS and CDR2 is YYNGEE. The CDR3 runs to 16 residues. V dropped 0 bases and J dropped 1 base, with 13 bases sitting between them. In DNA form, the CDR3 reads TGTGCCAGCAGCGTAGGCGCCAGCGTTTTCCAAGAGACCCAGTACTTC. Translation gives CASSVGASVFQETQYF.

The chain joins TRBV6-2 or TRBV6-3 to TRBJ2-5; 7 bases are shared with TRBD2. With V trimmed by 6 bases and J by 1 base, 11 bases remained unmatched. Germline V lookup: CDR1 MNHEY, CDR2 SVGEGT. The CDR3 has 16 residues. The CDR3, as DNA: TGTGCCAGCAGCCCCGCCGGCCGGGGGGTCCAAGAGACCCAGTACTTC. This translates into CASSPAGRGVQETQYF.

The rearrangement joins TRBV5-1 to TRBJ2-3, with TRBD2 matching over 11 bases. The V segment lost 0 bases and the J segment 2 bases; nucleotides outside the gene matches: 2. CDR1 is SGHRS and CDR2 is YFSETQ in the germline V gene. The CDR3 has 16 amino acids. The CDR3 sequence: CASSLGLAGNTDTQYF. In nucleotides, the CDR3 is TGCGCCAGCAGCTTGGGACTAGCGGGGAACACAGATACGCAGTATTTT.

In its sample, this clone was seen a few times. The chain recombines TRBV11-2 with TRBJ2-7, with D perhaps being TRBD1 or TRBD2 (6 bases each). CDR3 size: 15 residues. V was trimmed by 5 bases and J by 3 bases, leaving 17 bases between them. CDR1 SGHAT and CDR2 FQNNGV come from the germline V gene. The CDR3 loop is CASSRTGDIGYEQYF. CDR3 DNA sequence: TGTGCCAGCAGCCGTACGGGGGACATTGGCTACGAGCAGTACTTC.

CDR3 protein: CASSLGGASGNTIYF. The CDR3 DNA reads as TGTGCCAGCAGCTTGGGGGGTGCCTCTGGAAACACCATATATTTT. The chain links TRBV7-2 to TRBJ1-3; a possible D gene is TRBD1 (5 bases). The CDR3 extends over 15 amino acids. With 3 bases removed from V and 0 bases from J, the gap between germline ends came to 9 bases. The germline V gene has CDR1 SGHTA and CDR2 FQGNSA.

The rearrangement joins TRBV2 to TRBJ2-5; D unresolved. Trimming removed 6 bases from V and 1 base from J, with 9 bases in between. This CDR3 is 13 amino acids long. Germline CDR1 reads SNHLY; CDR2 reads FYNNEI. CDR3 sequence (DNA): TGTGCCAGCAGACGGGCGCTCCAAGAGACCCAGTACTTC. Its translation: CASRRALQETQYF. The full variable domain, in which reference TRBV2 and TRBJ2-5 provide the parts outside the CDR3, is EPEVTQTPSHQVTQMGQEVILRCVPISNHLYFYWYRQILGQKVEFLVSFYNNEISEKSEIFDDQFSVERPDGSNFTLKIRSTKLEDSAMYFCASRRALQETQYFGPGTRLLVL.